These 24 T cell receptor beta chains originate from one sample sequenced in a study of cytomegalovirus exposure and HLA in healthy donors. Primers for the PCR totalled 60 Vbeta and 13 Jbeta. Profiled with immunoSEQ multiplex PCR; TCRdb holds only in-frame clones, not every one. The sample yields some 150,000 clones, around 74% seen once. The sequencing input was PBMCs. These receptors were taken from a man in his fifties or sixties in good health and CMV-seropositive.

The chain is built from TRBV29-1 and TRBJ2-1; TRBD2 aligns across 16 bases. CDR1 SQVTM and CDR2 ANQGSEA come from the germline V gene. The junction had 7 bases not matched to a gene; V was cut back by 5 bases and J by 9 bases. The CDR3 spans 15 residues. The CDR3 region is CSVQGTSGRAGEQFF. The CDR3 DNA reads as TGCAGCGTTCAAGGGACTAGCGGGAGGGCGGGTGAGCAGTTCTTC.

The chain is built from TRBV15 and TRBJ2-1; a possible D gene is TRBD2 (6 bases). From germline, CDR1 is LNHNV and CDR2 YYDKDF (reference sequence). CDR3 size: 15 residues. V gave up 8 bases and J gave up 4 bases, with 18 bases separating them. Here the CDR3 reads CATGYGSALYNEQFF. Written as DNA, the CDR3 is TGTGCCACCGGATACGGGAGCGCACTTTACAATGAGCAGTTCTTC.

This sequence joins TRBV5-6 and TRBJ2-3, with TRBD1 identical over 7 bases. Germline CDR1 reads SGHDT; CDR2 reads YYEEEE. V shed 1 base and J 1 base; nucleotides not matched to a gene: 12. The CDR3 sequence is 18 residues long. CDR3 DNA: TGTGCCAGCAGCTTGTTAGTGAGGGGGCTAGGCGGCACAGATACGCAGTATTTT. Translation: CASSLLVRGLGGTDTQYF.

The V call is TRBV10-2, the J call TRBJ2-7; 8 bases fit TRBD2. CDR1 and CDR2 from the germline V gene are WSHSY and SAAADI. This CDR3 is 14 amino acids long. The V gene end was trimmed by 7 bases and the J gene end by 1 base; junction bases not matched to a gene: 6. For the CDR3, the DNA is TGCGCCAGCACTCTAGCGGGTCTATCCTACGAGCAGTACTTC. It encodes CASTLAGLSYEQYF.

The chain joins TRBV28 to TRBJ1-1; 8 bases fit TRBD1. The CDR3 has 15 residues. Germline V gene sequence: CDR1 MDHEN, CDR2 SYDVKM. The V segment lost 5 bases and the J segment 4 bases; nucleotides outside the gene matches: 9. CDR3 residues: CASSPPDRGGTEAFF. The CDR3 DNA is TGTGCCAGCAGTCCCCCCGACAGGGGCGGCACTGAAGCTTTCTTT. Supplemented by reference TRBV28 and TRBJ1-1, the full variable domain reads DVKVTQSSRYLVKRTGEKVFLECVQDMDHENMFWYRQDPGLGLRLIYFSYDVKMKEKGDIPEGYSVSREKKERFSLILESASTNQTSMYLCASSPPDRGGTEAFFGQGTRLTVV.

The chain combines TRBV6-1 with TRBJ2-3, with D uncertain. Germline lookup yields CDR1 MNHNS and CDR2 SASEGT. Trimming removed 2 bases at V and 5 bases at J, with 8 bases between. The CDR3 runs 13 residues. DNA for the CDR3: TGTGCCAGCAGTGAACAGATCCTAGATACGCAGTATTTT. Translated: CASSEQILDTQYF.

Worth noting for this clone: The identical CDR3 is also encoded by other nucleotide sequences in the sample. The chain employs TRBV18 and TRBJ2-3; the match to TRBD2 covers 10 bases. The ends lost 3 bases at V and 0 bases at J; junction bases unmatched: 0. This CDR3 comprises 15 residues. From germline, CDR1 is KGHSH and CDR2 LQKENI. The CDR3 reads CASSPTSGSTDTQYF. DNA of the CDR3: TGTGCCAGCTCACCGACTAGCGGGAGCACAGATACGCAGTATTTT.

The chain recombines TRBV19 with TRBJ2-7, with 8 positions matching TRBD1. CDR1 and CDR2 (germline): LNHDA, SQIVND (reference sequence). The CDR3 runs to 18 residues. The V gene end was trimmed by 6 bases and the J gene end by 3 bases; junction bases not matched to a gene: 19. The CDR3 reads CASRPLGDRGGTIYEQYF. As DNA, the CDR3 is TGTGCCAGTAGGCCTTTGGGTGACAGGGGTGGAACTATCTACGAGCAGTACTTC.

This rearrangement joins TRBV5-4 to TRBJ2-2; a weak D match, TRBD2 (6 bases). Germline CDR1 reads SGHNT; CDR2 reads YYREEE (reference sequence). This CDR3 comprises 16 residues. Trimming removed 0 bases at V and 6 bases at J, with 15 bases between. CDR3 sequence: CASSLEAGRYAGELFF. DNA of the CDR3: TGTGCCAGCAGCTTGGAGGCAGGGAGGTATGCCGGGGAGCTGTTTTTT.

The V and J genes are TRBV5-1 and TRBJ2-7; TRBD2 agrees at 9 bases. V lost 4 bases, J lost 5 bases, and 4 bases stayed unmatched. The CDR3 spans 13 residues. CDR1 and CDR2 (germline): SGHRS, YFSETQ. The CDR3 spells CASSPRGGDEQYF. The CDR3 coding sequence is TGCGCCAGCAGCCCCCGCGGGGGGGACGAGCAGTACTTC.

The chain combines TRBV2 with TRBJ2-1; 13 bases align to TRBD2. Germline-derived CDR1 and CDR2 are SNHLY and FYNNEI. V trimming: 4 bases; J trimming: 5 bases; junction bases outside the gene matches: 5. This CDR3 comprises 16 residues. The DNA for the CDR3 is TGTGCCAGCAGTGCTCAGGGACTAGCGGGACACAATGAGCAGTTCTTC. Encoded protein: CASSAQGLAGHNEQFF.

V is TRBV6-5 and J is TRBJ2-5; D possibly corresponds to TRBD2 (6 bases). CDR1 is MNHEY and CDR2 is SVGAGI in the germline V gene. The CDR3 totals 15 residues. V dropped 0 bases and J dropped 5 bases, with 13 bases sitting between them. The CDR3 nucleotides read TGTGCCAGCAGTTACTCACCAGCGGGCTGGGAGACCCAGTACTTC. It encodes CASSYSPAGWETQYF.

The chain employs TRBV6-1 and TRBJ2-2, with a tentative D call TRBD2 (6 bases). The ends were cut back, 7 bases at V and 3 bases at J, with 15 bases in the middle. Germline assignment: CDR1 MNHNS and CDR2 SASEGT. The CDR3 has 15 residues. The CDR3, as DNA: TGTGCCAGCACGCTGTCGGGGGTTTACACCGGGGAGCTGTTTTTT. Amino acids: CASTLSGVYTGELFF.

This rearrangement joins TRBV4-1 to TRBJ2-7; possible D gene TRBD2, 6 bases. Germline V gives CDR1 MGHRA, CDR2 YSYEKL. CDR3 length: 15 residues. V lost 1 base, J lost 5 bases, and 15 bases lay in between. The CDR3 nucleotides are TGCGCCAGCAGCCAAGGGTCTTTCAGGGAGGACGAGCAGTACTTC. This codes for CASSQGSFREDEQYF.

This clone was detected once. The V gene is TRBV28, the J gene TRBJ2-4; 7 bases map to TRBD2. Per germline, CDR1 MDHEN and CDR2 SYDVKM. The CDR3 sequence is 16 residues long. Trimming cost V 1 base and J 0 bases; bases outside gene matches: 3. CDR3 in amino acids: CASSLYGRVAKNIQYF. The DNA for the CDR3 is TGTGCCAGCAGTTTATATGGGAGGGTAGCCAAAAACATTCAGTACTTC. The full variable domain, in which reference TRBV28 and TRBJ2-4 provide the parts outside the CDR3, is DVKVTQSSRYLVKRTGEKVFLECVQDMDHENMFWYRQDPGLGLRLIYFSYDVKMKEKGDIPEGYSVSREKKERFSLILESASTNQTSMYLCASSLYGRVAKNIQYFGAGTRLSVL.

This clone was seen only once. The gene calls are TRBV9 and TRBJ2-7, with 9 bases that match TRBD2. The CDR3 consists of 15 residues. Germline lookup yields CDR1 SGDLS and CDR2 YYNGEE. J was trimmed by 2 bases and V by 0 bases; bases with no gene match: 3. The CDR3, as DNA: TGTGCCAGCAGCGTAGGACTAGCGGAAGCCTACGAGCAGTACTTC. This gives the protein CASSVGLAEAYEQYF.

On this clone: Other nucleotide sequences in the sample specify the same CDR3. V is TRBV9 and J is TRBJ2-3, with 9 bases identical to TRBD2. Per the germline V gene, CDR1 is SGDLS and CDR2 is YYNGEE. V was clipped by 2 bases and J by 3 bases; unmatched bases: 1. The CDR3 totals 14 residues. CDR3 amino acids: CASSVSGRTDTQYF. CDR3 sequence (DNA): TGTGCCAGCAGCGTTAGCGGGAGAACAGATACGCAGTATTTT.

This clone showed up just once. The chain is built from TRBV2 and TRBJ1-3; tentatively, D is TRBD1 (5 bases). This CDR3 has 17 residues. CDR1 SNHLY and CDR2 FYNNEI come from the germline V gene. V lost 6 bases to trimming and J lost 0 bases, with 18 bases between them. The CDR3 spells CASSRLTATLSGNTIYF. In DNA form, the CDR3 reads TGTGCCAGCAGCCGATTGACAGCTACTCTCTCTGGAAACACCATATATTTT.

CDR3: CASSFTVGVDYTF. The CDR3 DNA is TGTGCCAGCAGCTTCACTGTAGGGGTGGACTACACCTTC. The V and J genes are TRBV5-4 and TRBJ1-2, with D perhaps matching TRBD1 (5 bases). Germline loops: CDR1 SGHNT, CDR2 YYREEE (reference sequence). Trimming stripped 2 bases from V and 10 bases from J, with 15 bases between. The CDR3 length is 13 residues.

Turning to this clone: The identical CDR3 is also encoded by other nucleotide sequences in the sample. The chain couples TRBV14 to TRBJ1-1; D is ambiguous. V was pared by 3 bases and J by 1 base, with 9 bases between. The CDR3 has 14 amino acids. The V gene's germline CDR1 is SGHDN and CDR2 FVKESK. CDR3 nucleotide sequence: TGTGCCAGCAGCCATACGCAGTCGAACACTGAAGCTTTCTTT. It codes for CASSHTQSNTEAFF.

The V and J genes are TRBV6-1 and TRBJ1-1, with 7 bases identical to TRBD1. The CDR3 has 12 amino acids. V dropped 6 bases and J dropped 4; count of bases not matched to a gene: 2. Germline CDR1 reads MNHNS; CDR2 reads SASEGT. The CDR3 nucleotides are TGTGCCAGCAGACAGGGGTTCACTGAAGCTTTCTTT. The encoded protein is CASRQGFTEAFF.

This chain's CDR3 is CASSATSGTANEQFF. CDR3 DNA: TGTGCCAGCAGCGCGACTAGCGGGACGGCAAATGAGCAGTTCTTC. V is TRBV6-1 and J is TRBJ2-1; TRBD2 matches at 11 bases. CDR3 length equals 15 residues. The trim removed 6 bases at V and 7 bases at J, leaving 8 bases unmatched. Germline V lookup: CDR1 MNHNS, CDR2 SASEGT.

The genes are TRBV29-1 and TRBJ1-2; no firm D call. The CDR3 is 12 residues long. The V and J ends lost 4 bases and 0 bases respectively, with 6 bases between them. Germline values: CDR1 SQVTM, CDR2 ANQGSEA. The CDR3 protein is CSVGSANYGYTF. The CDR3 coding sequence is TGCAGCGTTGGTAGCGCTAACTATGGCTACACCTTC. Full variable domain (outside the CDR3, taken from reference TRBV29-1 and TRBJ1-2): SAVISQKPSRDICQRGTSLTIQCQVDSQVTMMFWYRQQPGQSLTLIATANQGSEATYESGFVIDKFPISRPNLTFSTLTVSNMSPEDSSIYLCSVGSANYGYTFGSGTRLTVV.

The chain carries TRBV11-2 and TRBJ2-7; D is unclear. The germline V gene has CDR1 SGHAT and CDR2 FQNNGV. Between the trimmed V and J ends, which lost 5 bases and 2 bases, there was a span of 7 bases. The CDR3 runs to 12 residues. CDR3 sequence (DNA): TGTGCCAGCAGCCAACCGGCCTACGAGCAGTACTTC. This codes for CASSQPAYEQYF.